The T cell receptor (beta chain) described here comes from a study of regulatory T cells in long-lasting Graves disease. Trimming took off 6 bases at V and 10 bases at J, with 15 bases between the two ends. The length of the CDR3 is 12 residues. From germline, CDR1 is MDHEN and CDR2 SYDVKM. This clonotype was counted many times. Stated time point: newly diagnosed GD, antithyroid drugs for less than 3 months. The TCR library used RNA extracted from PBMCs. Arm-PCR of CDR3 regions and iRepertoire HTBI primers were used to build TCR beta libraries. TCRdb re-derived calls from the multiplex PCR reads in MiXCR, one entry per CDR3 protein. The top ten hold roughly 9.7% of the sample, which has a few hundred thousand distinct CDR3 sequences, approximately 15% seen once. These data are also associated with another study on T cells in Graves' hyperthyroidism and ophthalmopathy. That paper notes: An absence of ophthalmopathy progression within 18 months meant stable Graves' hyperthyroidism. The HTBI set primed first-round TCR CDR3 RT-PCR.

Material: peripheral blood mononuclear cells (PBMCs), obtained at new diagnosis, from a patient treated with antithyroid drugs. The sequence derives from a man aged 25 to 40 with Graves disease. The gene calls are TRBV28 and TRBJ1-2; TRBD1 might be the D (5 bases). The CDR3 nucleotides are TGTGCCAGCAGCCTCTGGGGCGACACCTACACCTTC. Translated: CASSLWGDTYTF.